This passage covers 20 T cell receptor beta chains from one sample sequenced in a study of response to subunit inactivated influenza vaccine. TCRdb re-called the RT-PCR reads with MiXCR, one entry per CDR3 protein. The sample lists more than 450,000 distinct CDR3 sequences, around 8% occurring once. The sequencing used PBMCs from blood, collected less than 30 months after vaccination. The receptor set was obtained from a man between 50 and 69 years old who received an inactivated influenza vaccine.

The chain links TRBV15 to TRBJ2-7, with TRBD2 matching 7 bases. The CDR3 has 15 residues. CDR1 and CDR2 from the germline V gene are LNHNV and YYDKDF (reference sequence). The V segment lost 1 base and the J segment 1 base; nucleotides outside the gene matches: 4. The CDR3 sequence is CATSRARGESYEQYF. The CDR3, as DNA: TGTGCCACCAGCAGAGCCCGGGGGGAATCCTACGAGCAGTACTTC.

Here the CDR3 reads CSALGAHGYTF. For the CDR3, the DNA is TGCAGCGCACTGGGGGCGCATGGCTACACCTTC. V usage is TRBV29-1 and J usage is TRBJ1-2, with D possibly TRBD1 on 6 matching bases. The V end was cut by 7 bases, the J end by 6 bases, with 12 bases between. This CDR3 has 11 amino acids. The germline V gene has CDR1 SQVTM and CDR2 ANQGSEA.

This clonotype came up many times. The rearrangement uses TRBV12-3 or TRBV12-4 and TRBJ2-1; D is unclear. The V end lost 2 bases, the J end lost 2 bases, and 7 bases lay between the germline ends. This CDR3 is 14 amino acids long. The CDR3 reads CASSLMAAYNEQFF. CDR3 nucleotide sequence: TGTGCCAGCAGTTTAATGGCGGCCTACAATGAGCAGTTCTTC.

This clonotype was found a few times. This chain links TRBV7-2 with TRBJ2-7; D is uncertain. CDR1 SGHTA and CDR2 FQGNSA come from the germline V gene. This CDR3 comprises 15 residues. The ends were cut back, 1 base at V and 3 bases at J, with 13 bases in the middle. CDR3 protein: CASSLDLGMGYEQYF. DNA for the CDR3: TGTGCCAGCAGCTTAGATCTGGGTATGGGCTACGAGCAGTACTTC.

This clonotype was observed a handful of times. V is TRBV24-1 and J is TRBJ2-1; no clear D gene. The CDR3 is 14 residues long. V gave up 4 bases and J gave up 4 bases, with 10 bases separating them. Looked up from germline, CDR1 is KGHDR and CDR2 is SFDVKD. The CDR3 DNA is TGTGCCACCAGTGAACCGCCCGAATACAATGAGCAGTTCTTC. It translates to CATSEPPEYNEQFF.

This clonotype was detected only a few times. This chain joins TRBV29-1 and TRBJ2-3, with no clear D. Germline V gives CDR1 SQVTM, CDR2 ANQGSEA. V was shortened by 2 bases and J by 2 bases, with 2 bases between the two germline ends. CDR3 length equals 11 residues. CDR3 in DNA: TGCAGCGTTGAAAACACAGATACGCAGTATTTT. Amino acids: CSVENTDTQYF.

The chain joins TRBV7-8 to TRBJ1-5; D unresolved. Germline V lookup: CDR1 SGHVS, CDR2 FQNEAQ. CDR3 size: 16 residues. The V end was cut by 1 base, the J end by 0 bases, with 10 bases between. CDR3: CASSLGPTSSNQPQHF. CDR3 nucleotide sequence: TGTGCCAGCAGCTTAGGACCTACAAGTAGCAATCAGCCCCAGCATTTT.

The genes are TRBV6-2 or TRBV6-3 and TRBJ1-5; 9 bases fit TRBD1. V lost 8 bases to trimming and J lost 4 bases; unmatched junction nucleotides: 9. Germline V CDR1 and CDR2: MNHEY, SVGEGT. The CDR3 spans 15 residues. The CDR3 sequence: CASLSPDRGNQPQHF. CDR3 sequence (DNA): TGTGCCAGCCTATCCCCAGACAGGGGGAATCAGCCCCAGCATTTT.

This clonotype was seen only a few times. The genes are TRBV7-2 and TRBJ2-2; D remains ambiguous. Trimming removed 2 bases at V and 0 bases at J, with 4 bases between. Germline assignment: CDR1 SGHTA and CDR2 FQGNSA. The length of the CDR3 is 14 residues. Written as DNA, the CDR3 is TGTGCCAGCAGCTTAATGCCGAACACCGGGGAGCTGTTTTTT. It specifies CASSLMPNTGELFF.

This clonotype has just a few counts. This rearrangement joins TRBV11-3 to TRBJ2-1, with 9 bases that match TRBD2. After removal of 2 bases from V and 7 bases from J, the junction contained 9 bases not matched to a gene. This CDR3 comprises 16 residues. The germline gives CDR1 SGHNT, CDR2 YENEEA. This CDR3 reads CASSLRGGGAENEQFF. The CDR3, as DNA: TGTGCCAGCAGCTTACGAGGCGGGGGGGCGGAAAATGAGCAGTTCTTC.

V and J are TRBV20-1 and TRBJ2-5; 8 bases align to TRBD1. There are 15 residues in the CDR3. The ends lost 3 bases at V and 5 bases at J; junction bases unmatched: 11. The V gene's germline CDR1 is DFQATT and CDR2 SNEGSKA (reference sequence). As DNA, the CDR3 is TGCAGTGCTAGCCGACCCGACAGGGGAAGGGAGACCCAGTACTTC. This gives the protein CSASRPDRGRETQYF.

The sample holds a few counts of this clonotype. V usage is TRBV5-1 and J usage is TRBJ2-7; 10 bases agree with TRBD1. The CDR3 runs 15 residues. Germline V lookup: CDR1 SGHRS, CDR2 YFSETQ. With V trimmed by 6 bases and J by 3 bases, 9 bases remained unmatched. The CDR3 nucleotides are TGCGCCAGCAAAGAGTTCGGGACAGGGGTCTACGAGCAGTACTTC. It translates to CASKEFGTGVYEQYF. Full variable domain (rest looked up from reference TRBV5-1 and TRBJ2-7): KAGVTQTPRYLIKTRGQQVTLSCSPISGHRSVSWYQQTPGQGLQFLFEYFSETQRNKGNFPGRFSGRQFSNSRSEMNVSTLELGDSALYLCASKEFGTGVYEQYFGPGTRLTVT.

This chain connects TRBV29-1 to TRBJ2-2; tentative D call: TRBD1 (5 bases). CDR1 is SQVTM and CDR2 is ANQGSEA in the germline V gene. V lost 0 bases and J lost 5, with 10 bases in between. The CDR3 covers 14 residues. The DNA for the CDR3 is TGCAGCGTTGAAGATCTAGGGGCTACCGGGGAGCTGTTTTTT. Translated: CSVEDLGATGELFF.

The chain is built from TRBV7-2 and TRBJ2-5, with TRBD2 identical over 8 bases. This CDR3 contains 14 residues. Germline V lookup: CDR1 SGHTA, CDR2 FQGNSA. V dropped 1 base and J dropped 5; count of bases not matched to a gene: 3. CDR3 nucleotide sequence: TGTGCCAGCAGCTTAGGGCGGGAGGAGGAGACCCAGTACTTC. This translates into CASSLGREEETQYF.

This clonotype was observed at least ten times. The rearrangement uses TRBV5-1 and TRBJ2-5; TRBD1 or TRBD2 may be the D gene (5 bases each). V lost 2 bases and J lost 1, with 15 bases in between. This CDR3 is 16 amino acids long. Germline CDR1 is SGHRS and CDR2 is YFSETQ. CDR3 bases: TGCGCCAGCAGCTTCGGGGCAGTTGGGACCCAAGAGACCCAGTACTTC. This sequence encodes CASSFGAVGTQETQYF.

The table lists this clonotype with a few counts. The J gene is TRBJ2-7, the V gene TRBV20-1; D may be TRBD1 (6 bases). CDR1 DFQATT and CDR2 SNEGSKA come from the germline V gene (reference sequence). Trimming stripped 2 bases from V and 3 bases from J, with 11 bases between. This CDR3 is built from 13 residues. The chain's CDR3 is CSARQGQYYEQYF. CDR3 bases: TGCAGTGCTAGACAAGGACAGTACTACGAGCAGTACTTC.

This clonotype showed up many times. The chain uses TRBV12-3 or TRBV12-4 and TRBJ2-2; 8 bases are a match to TRBD1. V lost 7 bases and J lost 7; bases outside the gene matches: 11. CDR3 size: 15 residues. CDR3 protein: CASNERQGNNGELFF. In DNA form, the CDR3 reads TGTGCCAGCAATGAACGACAGGGGAATAACGGGGAGCTGTTTTTT.

The J gene is TRBJ2-1, the V gene TRBV20-1, with D perhaps matching TRBD2 (6 bases). V was cut by 3 bases and J by 3 bases, with 18 bases left in between. This CDR3 comprises 16 residues. Germline CDR1 DFQATT, CDR2 SNEGSKA (reference sequence). The CDR3, as DNA: TGCAGTGCTAGGGGACTCCAGGATTGGTACTACAATGAGCAGTTCTTC. Translated, it gives CSARGLQDWYYNEQFF.

This clonotype was detected many times. This chain links TRBV20-1 with TRBJ2-1; D possibly matches TRBD1 or TRBD2 (6 bases each). The V gene's germline CDR1 is DFQATT and CDR2 SNEGSKA (reference sequence). There are 15 residues in the CDR3. The germline V and J ends were trimmed by 5 bases and 0 bases, with 14 bases remaining between them. For the CDR3, the DNA is TGCAGTGCTGGAGGGACAAGGAGCTCCTACAATGAGCAGTTCTTC. It specifies CSAGGTRSSYNEQFF.

This clonotype appeared many times. The chain is built from TRBV9 and TRBJ1-3; weak D call: TRBD1 (5 bases). The V and J ends lost 1 base and 4 bases respectively, with 12 bases between them. Germline loops: CDR1 SGDLS, CDR2 YYNGEE. The CDR3 spans 15 residues. This CDR3 is CASSVSWQGGNTIYF. The CDR3 coding sequence is TGTGCCAGCAGCGTAAGTTGGCAGGGAGGAAACACCATATATTTT.